The entry that follows covers one T cell receptor beta chain sequence. Its specificity is unknown. These data come from a study of a mutant IDH1 vaccine in newly diagnosed glioma. Looking at the study overall: The therapy given earlier, which was standard therapy, consisted of radiotherapy, temozolomide, or both, and most of the patients received both.

Study-level findings and limits: The authors found pseudoprogression apparently unrelated to changes in top peripheral T cell clonotypes.

Indicated time point: week 23, last vaccination. In every dose of vaccine, 300 ug of mutant IDH1 20-mer peptide was given alongside topical imiquimod. Clones were sequenced by immunoSEQ multiplex PCR, and TCRdb holds only the in-frame ones, with some missing. Among around 60,000 clones listed, roughly 84% were seen once. Per the germline V gene, CDR1 is SEHNR and CDR2 is FQNEAQ (reference sequence). V shed 3 bases and J shed 6 bases, with 9 bases lying between them. The length of the CDR3 is 12 residues. The chain joins TRBV7-9 to TRBJ2-7; D gene uncertain. The sequence derives from a man between 25 and 39 years old with glioma. This specimen was PBMCs, taken from a glioma patient whose treatment included an IDH1 peptide vaccine. The CDR3 DNA sequence: TGTGCCAGCAGCTTTTCCTGGGGCGAGCAGTACTTC. Protein sequence: CASSFSWGEQYF.